This TCR beta chain was documented in a study of lymphopenia after photon versus proton radiotherapy. Profiling relied on immunoSEQ multiplex PCR, and the TCRdb table lists in-frame clones only, not all of them. The table includes approximately 40,000 clones, roughly 84% detected once. Comment on this clone: No antigen is known for it.

Overall study findings and caveats: In patients who died, overall survival fell as post-nadir TCR diversity dropped more. Relative stability marked proton patients; photon patients lost diversity and naive cells.

The CDR3 spans 17 residues. Per germline, CDR1 SGHTA and CDR2 FQGNSA. Unmatched junction bases numbered 11, after V lost 1 base and J lost 7 bases. The TCR comes from a woman between 65 and 79 years old with pancreatic cancer. Some clones in this sample may be carry-over from other donors' samples. The chain recombines TRBV7-2 with TRBJ2-2; 8 bases map to TRBD2. Sample: peripheral blood, taken from a patient treated with proton-based radiotherapy. CDR3 nucleotide sequence: TGTGCCAGCAGCTTAGTTTCTAGCGGGCCACAGGGCGGGGAGCTGTTTTTT. This encodes CASSLVSSGPQGGELFF.